This TCR beta chain is from a study of shared clonotypes between healthy human individuals. The germline gives CDR1 SGHAT, CDR2 FQNNGV. CDR3 size: 16 residues. V was cut by 1 base and J by 1 base, with 12 bases left in between. Sequencing was performed with immunoSEQ multiplex PCR; in TCRdb, only in-frame clones are kept and a portion is missing. The table includes about 680,000 clones, about 78% detected once. Points on this clone: Its antigen is as yet unknown.

Overall study findings and caveats: What limited the represented genetic and exposure-history diversity was the small number of donors.

Sequenced sample: memory CD4+ T cells sorted from blood. Subset of the sample: CD45RA-negative fraction. The source is a young woman in good health. V and J are TRBV11-2 and TRBJ2-3; tentatively, D is TRBD1 (5 bases). The CDR3 DNA reads as TGTGCCAGCAGCTTAGCCCGAACGACAGGCACAGATACGCAGTATTTT. Translating gives CASSLARTTGTDTQYF.